Below, one T cell receptor beta chain is given with its context. Its cognate antigen is unknown. V was cut by 0 bases and J by 10 bases, with 13 bases left in between. In germline, CDR1 is LGHNA, CDR2 YSLEER. The CDR3 loop spans 14 amino acids. The PCR ran on 60 Vbeta and 13 Jbeta primers. The table came from immunoSEQ multiplex PCR; TCRdb's copy has only in-frame clones and leaves some out. The table has tens of thousands of clones, 66% seen once; the top ten hold around 20%. The data stem from a study of cytomegalovirus exposure and HLA in healthy donors. Study summary: Membership in the Caucasian-associated ancestry cluster was found for 65% to 85% of 350 to 450 genotyped donors.

Study observations and caveats: Solely CMV serostatus was available to characterize immune exposure. Across donors, presence/absence analyses took sequencing depth to be roughly uniform. In a later analysis, V- and J-gene trimming of beta chains associated with a DCLRE1C missense variant, replicated independently.

Sequencing was carried out using PBMCs. V and J are TRBV4-3 and TRBJ1-5; D remains ambiguous. This sequence originates from a man in his fifties in good health and CMV-seropositive. For the CDR3, the DNA is TGCGCCAGCAGCCAAGACAGGTTATTAGGCCCCCAGCATTTT. Translated: CASSQDRLLGPQHF.